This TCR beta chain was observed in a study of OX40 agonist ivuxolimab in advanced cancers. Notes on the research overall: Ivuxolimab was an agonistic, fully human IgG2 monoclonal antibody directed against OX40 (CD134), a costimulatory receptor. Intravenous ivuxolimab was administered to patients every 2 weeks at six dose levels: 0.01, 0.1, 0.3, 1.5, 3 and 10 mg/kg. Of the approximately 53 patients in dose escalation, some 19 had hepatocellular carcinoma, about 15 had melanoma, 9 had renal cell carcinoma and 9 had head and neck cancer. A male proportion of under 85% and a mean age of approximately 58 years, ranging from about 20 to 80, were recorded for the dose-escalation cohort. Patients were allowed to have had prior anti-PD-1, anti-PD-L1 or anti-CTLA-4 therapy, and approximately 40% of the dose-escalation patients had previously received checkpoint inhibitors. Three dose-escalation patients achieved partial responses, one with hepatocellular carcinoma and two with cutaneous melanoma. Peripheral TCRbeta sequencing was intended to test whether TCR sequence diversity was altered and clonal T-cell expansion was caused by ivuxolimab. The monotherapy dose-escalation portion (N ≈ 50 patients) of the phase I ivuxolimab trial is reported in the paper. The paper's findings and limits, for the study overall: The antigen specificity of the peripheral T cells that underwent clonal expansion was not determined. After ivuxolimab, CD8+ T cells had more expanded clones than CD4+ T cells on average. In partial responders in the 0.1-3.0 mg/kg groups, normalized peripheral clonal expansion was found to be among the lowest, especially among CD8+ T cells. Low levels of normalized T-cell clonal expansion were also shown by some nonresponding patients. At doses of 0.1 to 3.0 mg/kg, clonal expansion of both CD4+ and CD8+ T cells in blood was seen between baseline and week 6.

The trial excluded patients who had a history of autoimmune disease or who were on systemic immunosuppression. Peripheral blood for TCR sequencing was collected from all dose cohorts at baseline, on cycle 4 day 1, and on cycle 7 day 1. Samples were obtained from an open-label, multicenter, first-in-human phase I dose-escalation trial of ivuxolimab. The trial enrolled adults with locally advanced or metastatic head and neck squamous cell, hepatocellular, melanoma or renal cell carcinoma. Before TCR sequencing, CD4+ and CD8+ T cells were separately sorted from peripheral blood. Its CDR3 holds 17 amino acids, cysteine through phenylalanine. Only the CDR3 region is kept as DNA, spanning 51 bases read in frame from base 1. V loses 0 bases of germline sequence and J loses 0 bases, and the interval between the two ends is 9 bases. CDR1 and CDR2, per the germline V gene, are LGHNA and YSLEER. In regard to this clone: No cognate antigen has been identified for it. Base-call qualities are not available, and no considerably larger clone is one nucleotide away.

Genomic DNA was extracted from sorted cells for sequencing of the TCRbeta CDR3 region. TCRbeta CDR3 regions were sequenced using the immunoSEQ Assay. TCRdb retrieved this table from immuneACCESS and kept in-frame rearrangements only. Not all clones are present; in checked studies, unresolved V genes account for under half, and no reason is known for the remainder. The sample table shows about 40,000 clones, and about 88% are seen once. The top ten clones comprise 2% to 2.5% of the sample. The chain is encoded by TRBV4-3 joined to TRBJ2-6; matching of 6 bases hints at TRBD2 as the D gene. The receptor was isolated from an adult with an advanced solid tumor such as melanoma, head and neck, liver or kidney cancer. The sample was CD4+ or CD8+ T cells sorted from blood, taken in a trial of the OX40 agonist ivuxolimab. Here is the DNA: TGCGCCAGCAGCCAAGACGGGAGCAACTCTGGGGCCAACGTCCTGACTTTC. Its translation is CASSQDGSNSGANVLTF.